Each of the 15 T cell receptor beta chains below was sequenced from the same sample in a study of lymphopenia after photon versus proton radiotherapy. Method: immunoSEQ multiplex PCR; TCRdb's copy keeps in-frame clones and lacks some. The data show about 70,000 clones, under 95% seen once. The specimen comprised peripheral blood, sampled from a patient treated with photon-based radiotherapy. All receptors come from a woman aged 35 to 49 with cholangiocarcinoma.

The V call is TRBV14, the J call TRBJ1-1, with D uncertain. Germline CDR1 reads SGHDN; CDR2 reads FVKESK. The CDR3 covers 13 residues. The V end was cut by 4 bases, the J end by 5 bases, with 11 bases between. DNA of the CDR3: TGTGCCAGCAGCCTTGGTTCTGGGACTGAAGCTTTCTTT. Translating it yields CASSLGSGTEAFF.

The chain employs TRBV28 and TRBJ2-7, with TRBD2 matching over 13 bases. Looked up from germline, CDR1 is MDHEN and CDR2 is SYDVKM. This CDR3 is 17 amino acids long. V lost 4 bases and J lost 1; bases outside the gene matches: 7. This chain's CDR3 is CASSYGTSGTRSYEQYF. The DNA of the CDR3 is TGTGCCAGCAGTTATGGGACTAGCGGGACTCGGTCCTACGAGCAGTACTTC. Full variable domain (missing parts from reference TRBV28 and TRBJ2-7): DVKVTQSSRYLVKRTGEKVFLECVQDMDHENMFWYRQDPGLGLRLIYFSYDVKMKEKGDIPEGYSVSREKKERFSLILESASTNQTSMYLCASSYGTSGTRSYEQYFGPGTRLTVT.

This chain connects TRBV15 to TRBJ2-4, with 9 nucleotides matching TRBD1. The junction had 4 bases not matched to a gene; V was cut back by 0 bases and J by 4 bases. Germline lookup yields CDR1 LNHNV and CDR2 YYDKDF (reference sequence). This CDR3 region has 16 residues. The CDR3 DNA is TGTGCCACCAGCAGAGACCCGGGACAGGGTAAAAACATTCAGTACTTC. Translated: CATSRDPGQGKNIQYF. Full variable domain (missing parts from reference TRBV15 and TRBJ2-4): DAMVIQNPRYQVTQFGKPVTLSCSQTLNHNVMYWYQQKSSQAPKLLFHYYDKDFNNEADTPDNFQSRRPNTSFCFLDIRSPGLGDTAMYLCATSRDPGQGKNIQYFGAGTRLSVL.

The V call is TRBV2, the J call TRBJ2-2; TRBD2 matches at 8 bases. Germline V lookup: CDR1 SNHLY, CDR2 FYNNEI. The CDR3 has 13 amino acids. DNA of the CDR3: TGTGCTACCGGGAGGGAGAACACCGGGGAGCTGTTTTTT. This translates into CATGRENTGELFF.

CDR3 amino acids: CASSPPSGGTDTQYF. As DNA, the CDR3 is TGTGCCAGCAGTCCCCCTAGCGGCGGCACAGATACGCAGTATTTT. J is TRBJ2-3 and V is TRBV28; 7 bases align to TRBD2. The germline gives CDR1 MDHEN, CDR2 SYDVKM. This CDR3 has 15 residues. The trim removed 5 bases at V and 1 base at J, leaving 6 bases unmatched. The full variable domain, its missing parts supplied by reference TRBV28 and TRBJ2-3, is DVKVTQSSRYLVKRTGEKVFLECVQDMDHENMFWYRQDPGLGLRLIYFSYDVKMKEKGDIPEGYSVSREKKERFSLILESASTNQTSMYLCASSPPSGGTDTQYFGPGTRLTVL.

The chain recombines TRBV2 with TRBJ1-5; no clear D gene. Germline-derived CDR1 and CDR2 are SNHLY and FYNNEI. The CDR3 is 13 amino acids. Trimming removed 4 bases at V and 5 bases at J, with 9 bases between. The CDR3 DNA reads TGTGCCAGCAGTGTCTCGGATTATCAGCCCCAGCATTTT. This translates into CASSVSDYQPQHF. The whole variable domain, filled in from reference TRBV2 and TRBJ1-5, reads EPEVTQTPSHQVTQMGQEVILRCVPISNHLYFYWYRQILGQKVEFLVSFYNNEISEKSEIFDDQFSVERPDGSNFTLKIRSTKLEDSAMYFCASSVSDYQPQHFGDGTRLSIL.

The chain recombines TRBV15 with TRBJ1-2; 9 nucleotides agree with TRBD1. The V gene end was trimmed by 6 bases and the J gene end by 8 bases; junction bases not matched to a gene: 7. The CDR3 runs 13 residues. The germline V gene has CDR1 LNHNV and CDR2 YYDKDF (reference sequence). CDR3 loop: CATSGQGRMGYTF. In DNA form, the CDR3 reads TGTGCCACCAGTGGACAGGGGAGGATGGGCTACACCTTC. Filled out from reference TRBV15 and TRBJ1-2, the complete variable domain reads DAMVIQNPRYQVTQFGKPVTLSCSQTLNHNVMYWYQQKSSQAPKLLFHYYDKDFNNEADTPDNFQSRRPNTSFCFLDIRSPGLGDTAMYLCATSGQGRMGYTFGSGTRLTVV.

The chain combines TRBV6-6 with TRBJ1-1; D gene uncertain. The germline CDR1 and CDR2 sequences are MNHNY and SVGAGI (reference sequence). The germline V and J ends were trimmed by 7 bases and 6 bases, with 9 bases remaining between them. The CDR3 runs 11 residues. As DNA, the CDR3 is TGTGCCAGCACCTATGGATCTGAAGCTTTCTTT. Its protein product is CASTYGSEAFF.

This clone came up once. The gene calls are TRBV7-3 and TRBJ1-1; a weak D match, TRBD1 (5 bases). CDR1 SGHTA and CDR2 FQGTGA come from the germline V gene. Trimming shortened V by 5 bases and J by 2 bases, and 12 bases separated the two germline ends. This CDR3 has 14 amino acids. In DNA form, the CDR3 reads TGTGCCAGCAGCCTTGAGACAGCCAACACTGAAGCTTTCTTT. Its protein is CASSLETANTEAFF.

This chain connects TRBV11-2 to TRBJ1-4, with TRBD1 matching 7 bases. Per the germline V gene, CDR1 is SGHAT and CDR2 is FQNNGV. This CDR3 has 16 residues. V shed 5 bases, J shed 8 bases, and the junction held 14 bases outside the gene matches. The CDR3 DNA sequence: TGTGCCAGCAGCCCGAGACAGGGAAAAAGAATCGAAAAACTGTTTTTT. Protein: CASSPRQGKRIEKLFF.

The rearrangement uses TRBV27 and TRBJ1-1; a weak D match, TRBD1 (5 bases). Germline assignment: CDR1 MNHEY and CDR2 SMNVEV (reference sequence). Between the trimmed V and J ends, which lost 5 bases and 0 bases, there was a span of 10 bases. The CDR3 is 14 residues long. The CDR3 sequence: CASSRDSMNTEAFF. For the CDR3, the DNA is TGTGCCAGCAGTCGAGACAGCATGAACACTGAAGCTTTCTTT.

This chain links TRBV5-1 with TRBJ2-3; possibly TRBD1 or TRBD2 for D (5 bases each). V lost 4 bases, J lost 1 base, and 7 bases lay in between. The CDR3 has 13 amino acids. Germline V gene sequence: CDR1 SGHRS, CDR2 YFSETQ. CDR3 region: CASSRDGTDTQYF. The CDR3 DNA reads TGCGCCAGCAGCAGGGACGGCACAGATACGCAGTATTTT.

The chain uses TRBV6-4 and TRBJ2-1, with D unresolved. Per germline, CDR1 MRHNA and CDR2 SNTAGT. The V end was cut by 1 base, the J end by 7 bases, with 8 bases between. CDR3 length: 13 residues. In nucleotides, the CDR3 is TGTGCCAGCAGTGACTTGGGAAGGAATGAGCAGTTCTTC. It yields the protein CASSDLGRNEQFF.

The genes are TRBV5-1 and TRBJ1-1; D uncertain. Deletions cut 7 bases from V and 0 bases from J, with 16 bases between. Germline assignment: CDR1 SGHRS and CDR2 YFSETQ. The CDR3 has 15 amino acids. CDR3 protein: CASAPIVAMNTEAFF. The CDR3, as DNA: TGCGCCAGCGCCCCAATAGTTGCCATGAACACTGAAGCTTTCTTT.

This chain uses TRBV7-3 with TRBJ2-1, with 10 positions matching TRBD2. Germline V lookup: CDR1 SGHTA, CDR2 FQGTGA. The CDR3 is 15 residues long. J was trimmed by 3 bases and V by 4 bases; bases with no gene match: 3. In DNA, the CDR3 is TGTGCCAGCAGCTCGGGACTAGCGAACTACAATGAGCAGTTCTTC. It specifies CASSSGLANYNEQFF.